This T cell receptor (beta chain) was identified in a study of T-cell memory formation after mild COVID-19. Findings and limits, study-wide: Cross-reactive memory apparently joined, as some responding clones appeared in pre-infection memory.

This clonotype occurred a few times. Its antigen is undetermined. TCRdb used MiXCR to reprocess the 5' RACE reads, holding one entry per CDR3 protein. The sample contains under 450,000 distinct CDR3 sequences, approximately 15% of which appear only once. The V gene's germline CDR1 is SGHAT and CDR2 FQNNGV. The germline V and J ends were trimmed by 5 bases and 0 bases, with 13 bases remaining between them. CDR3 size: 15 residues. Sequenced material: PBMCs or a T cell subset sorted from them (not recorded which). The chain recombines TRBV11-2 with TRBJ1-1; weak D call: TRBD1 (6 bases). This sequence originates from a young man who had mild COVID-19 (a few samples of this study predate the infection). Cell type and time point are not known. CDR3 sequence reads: CASSPSQGVNTEAFF. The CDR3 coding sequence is TGTGCCAGCAGCCCCTCACAGGGTGTGAACACTGAAGCTTTCTTT.